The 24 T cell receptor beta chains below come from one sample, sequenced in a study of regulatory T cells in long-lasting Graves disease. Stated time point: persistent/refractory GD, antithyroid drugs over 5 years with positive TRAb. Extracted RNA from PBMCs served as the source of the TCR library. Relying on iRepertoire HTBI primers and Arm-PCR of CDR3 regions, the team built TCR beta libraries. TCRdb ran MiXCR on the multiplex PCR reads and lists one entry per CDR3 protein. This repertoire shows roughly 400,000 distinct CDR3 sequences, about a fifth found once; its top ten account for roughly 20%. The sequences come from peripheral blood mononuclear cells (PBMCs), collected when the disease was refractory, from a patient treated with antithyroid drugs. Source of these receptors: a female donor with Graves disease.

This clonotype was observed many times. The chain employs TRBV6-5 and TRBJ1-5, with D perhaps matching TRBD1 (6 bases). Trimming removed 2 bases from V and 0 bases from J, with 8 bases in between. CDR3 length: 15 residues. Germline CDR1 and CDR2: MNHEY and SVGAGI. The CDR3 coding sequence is TGTGCCAGCAGTTACGGGGGCTTTAGCAATCAGCCCCAGCATTTT. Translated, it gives CASSYGGFSNQPQHF.

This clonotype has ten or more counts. The CDR3 DNA is TGTGCCAGCCGGTACCTGACAAGCTCATTGGATACGCAGTATTTT. It translates to CASRYLTSSLDTQYF. The V call is TRBV27, the J call TRBJ2-3; D uncertain. The ends were cut back, 8 bases at V and 6 bases at J, with 21 bases in the middle. The germline V gene encodes CDR1 MNHEY and CDR2 SMNVEV (reference sequence). This CDR3 spans 15 amino acids.

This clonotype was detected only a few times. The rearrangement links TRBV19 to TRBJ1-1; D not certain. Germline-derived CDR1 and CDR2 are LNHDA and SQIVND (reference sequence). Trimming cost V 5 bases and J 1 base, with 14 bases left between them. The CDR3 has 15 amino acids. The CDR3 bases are TGTGCCAGTAGTCCGTTCGCAGCCTCGAACACTGAAGCTTTCTTT. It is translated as CASSPFAASNTEAFF.

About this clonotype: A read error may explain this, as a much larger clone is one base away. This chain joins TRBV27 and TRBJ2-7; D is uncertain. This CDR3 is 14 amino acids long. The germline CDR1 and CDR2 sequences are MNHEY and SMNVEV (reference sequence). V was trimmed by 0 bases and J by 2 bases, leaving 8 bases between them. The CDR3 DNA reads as TGTGCCAGCAGTTTATCAAGGGTACCCTACGAGCAGTACTTC. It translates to CASSLSRVPYEQYF.

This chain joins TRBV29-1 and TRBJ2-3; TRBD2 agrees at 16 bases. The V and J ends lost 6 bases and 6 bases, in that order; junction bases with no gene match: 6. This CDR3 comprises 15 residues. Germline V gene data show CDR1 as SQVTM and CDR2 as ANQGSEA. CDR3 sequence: CSVGLAGGLFDTQYF. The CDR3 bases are TGCAGCGTGGGACTAGCGGGAGGGCTGTTCGATACGCAGTATTTT.

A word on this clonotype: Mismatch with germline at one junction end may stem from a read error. The CDR3 DNA sequence: TGTGCCAGCAGTTTAATTGGGGGGGGGGAACTCAACTTC. Its protein is CASSLIGGGELNF. The chain combines TRBV12-3 or TRBV12-4 with TRBJ2-7; 7 bases fit TRBD2. The CDR3 is 13 amino acids.

The CDR3: CAWSRLGDPKQYF. CDR3 sequence (DNA): TGTGCCTGGAGCCGACTAGGGGATCCCAAGCAGTACTTC. The rearrangement uses TRBV30 and TRBJ2-7, with D perhaps TRBD2 (6 bases). Germline V CDR1 and CDR2: GTSNPN, SVGIG (reference sequence). The V gene lost 3 bases and the J gene lost 8 bases, with 17 bases spanning the gap. The CDR3 sequence is 13 residues long.

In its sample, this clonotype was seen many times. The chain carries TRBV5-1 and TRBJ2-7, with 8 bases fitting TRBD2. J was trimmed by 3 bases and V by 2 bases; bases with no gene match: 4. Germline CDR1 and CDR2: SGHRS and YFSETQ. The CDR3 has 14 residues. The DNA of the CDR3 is TGCGCCAGCAGCTTCCGGGAGGGCGACTACGAGCAGTACTTC. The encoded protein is CASSFREGDYEQYF.

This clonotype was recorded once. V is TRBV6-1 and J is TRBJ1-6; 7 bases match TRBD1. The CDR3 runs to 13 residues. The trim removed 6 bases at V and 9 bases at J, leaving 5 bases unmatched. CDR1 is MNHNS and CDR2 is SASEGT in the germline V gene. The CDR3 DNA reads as TGTGCCAGCAGAGGACAGGTCGGTTCACCCCTCCACTTT. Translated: CASRGQVGSPLHF.

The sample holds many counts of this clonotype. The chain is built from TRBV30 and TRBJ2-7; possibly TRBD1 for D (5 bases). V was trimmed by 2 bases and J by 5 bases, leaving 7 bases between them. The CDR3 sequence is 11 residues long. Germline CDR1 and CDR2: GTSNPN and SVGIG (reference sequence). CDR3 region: CAWSQGNEQYF. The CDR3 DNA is TGTGCCTGGAGTCAGGGAAACGAGCAGTACTTC.

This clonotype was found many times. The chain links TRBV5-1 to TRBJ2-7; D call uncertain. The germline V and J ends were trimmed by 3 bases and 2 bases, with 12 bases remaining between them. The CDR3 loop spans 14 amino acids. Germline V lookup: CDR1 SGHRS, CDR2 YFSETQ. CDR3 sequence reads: CASSSEWSTYEQYF. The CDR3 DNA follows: TGCGCCAGCAGCTCGGAATGGAGTACCTACGAGCAGTACTTC.

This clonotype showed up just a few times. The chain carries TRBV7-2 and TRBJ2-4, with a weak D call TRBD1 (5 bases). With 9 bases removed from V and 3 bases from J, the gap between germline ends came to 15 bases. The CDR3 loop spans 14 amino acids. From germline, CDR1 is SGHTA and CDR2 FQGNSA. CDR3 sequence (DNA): TGTGCCAGTGGCTGGCAGGGCAGCAAAAACATTCAGTACTTC. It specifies CASGWQGSKNIQYF.

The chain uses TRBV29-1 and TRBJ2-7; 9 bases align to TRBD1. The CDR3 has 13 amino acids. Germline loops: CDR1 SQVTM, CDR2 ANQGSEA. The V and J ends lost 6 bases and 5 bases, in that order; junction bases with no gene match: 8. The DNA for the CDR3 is TGCAGCGTGGCCGGGACAGGGACCCACGAGCAGTACTTC. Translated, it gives CSVAGTGTHEQYF.

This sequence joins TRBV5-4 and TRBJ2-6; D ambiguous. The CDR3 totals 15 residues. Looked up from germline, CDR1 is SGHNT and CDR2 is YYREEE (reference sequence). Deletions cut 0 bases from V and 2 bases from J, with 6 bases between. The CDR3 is CASSLVAAGANVLTF. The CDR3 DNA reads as TGTGCCAGCAGCTTGGTGGCCGCTGGGGCCAACGTCCTGACTTTC.

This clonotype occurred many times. In nucleotides, the CDR3 is TGTGCCAGCAGCCCCGGGGACACGGAGTACTTC. This sequence encodes CASSPGDTEYF. The chain couples TRBV7-2 to TRBJ2-5, with D tentatively TRBD1 (6 bases). Germline values: CDR1 SGHTA, CDR2 FQGNSA. The V end lost 5 bases, the J end lost 12 bases, and 13 bases lay between the germline ends. CDR3 length: 11 amino acids. The variable domain in full, with the rest retrieved from reference TRBV7-2 and TRBJ2-5, is GAGVSQSPSNKVTEKGKDVELRCDPISGHTALYWYRQSLGQGLEFLIYFQGNSAPDKSGLPSDRFSAERTGGSVSTLTIQRTQQEDSAVYLCASSPGDTEYFGPGTRLLVL.

CDR3 region: CASSSDRDGKLFF. CDR3 nucleotide sequence: TGTGCCAGCAGCTCGGACAGGGACGGAAAACTGTTTTTT. The chain has TRBV5-6 and TRBJ1-4, with TRBD1 matching over 8 bases. Germline-derived CDR1 and CDR2 are SGHDT and YYEEEE. CDR3 size: 13 residues. The junction had 5 bases not matched to a gene; V was cut back by 3 bases and J by 10 bases.

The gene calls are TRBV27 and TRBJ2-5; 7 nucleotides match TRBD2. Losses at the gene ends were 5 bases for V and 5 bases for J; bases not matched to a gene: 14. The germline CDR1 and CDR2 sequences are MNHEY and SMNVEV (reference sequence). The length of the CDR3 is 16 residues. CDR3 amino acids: CASSPTVGRAWETQYF. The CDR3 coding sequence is TGTGCCAGCAGTCCGACAGTAGGGAGGGCCTGGGAGACCCAGTACTTC.

CDR3: CASTPTAVNSYEQYF. CDR3 nucleotide sequence: TGTGCCAGCACACCCACCGCGGTAAACTCCTACGAGCAGTACTTC. This sequence joins TRBV7-9 and TRBJ2-7; D not resolved. There are 15 residues in the CDR3. V lost 7 bases, J lost 0 bases, and 16 bases lay in between. Germline loops: CDR1 SEHNR, CDR2 FQNEAQ (reference sequence).

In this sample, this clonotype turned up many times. CDR3 sequence (DNA): TGTGCCGGGACGGACAGTACCTACGAGCAGTACTTC. Encoded protein: CAGTDSTYEQYF. The gene calls are TRBV30 and TRBJ2-7, with D perhaps matching TRBD1 (6 bases). V was clipped by 8 bases and J by 2 bases, with 13 bases between them. In germline, CDR1 is GTSNPN, CDR2 SVGIG (reference sequence). This CDR3 is built from 12 residues.

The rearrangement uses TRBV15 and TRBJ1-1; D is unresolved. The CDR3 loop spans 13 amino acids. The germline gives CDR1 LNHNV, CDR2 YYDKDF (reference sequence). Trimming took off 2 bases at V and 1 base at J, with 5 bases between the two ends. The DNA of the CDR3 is TGTGCCACCAGCAGACGGGGGAACACTGAAGCTTTCTTT. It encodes CATSRRGNTEAFF.

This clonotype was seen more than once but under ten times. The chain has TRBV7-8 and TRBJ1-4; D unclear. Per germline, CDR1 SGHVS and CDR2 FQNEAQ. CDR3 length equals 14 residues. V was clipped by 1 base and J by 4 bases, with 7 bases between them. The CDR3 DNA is TGTGCCAGCAGCTTAGTGGCGAGTAATGAAAAACTGTTTTTT. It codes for CASSLVASNEKLFF.

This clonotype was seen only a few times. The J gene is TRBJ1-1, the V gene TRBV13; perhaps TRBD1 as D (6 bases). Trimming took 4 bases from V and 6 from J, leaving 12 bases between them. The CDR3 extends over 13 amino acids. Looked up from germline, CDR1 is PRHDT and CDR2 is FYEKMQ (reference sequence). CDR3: CASSSGGFAEAFF. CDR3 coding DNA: TGTGCCAGCAGCTCGGGGGGCTTCGCTGAAGCTTTCTTT.

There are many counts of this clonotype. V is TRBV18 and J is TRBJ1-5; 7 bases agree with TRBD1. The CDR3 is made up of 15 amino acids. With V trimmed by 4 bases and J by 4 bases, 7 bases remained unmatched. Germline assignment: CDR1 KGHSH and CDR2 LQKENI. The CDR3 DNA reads TGTGCCAGCTCACGCCAGGGGGGTGGGAATCAGCCCCAGCATTTT. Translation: CASSRQGGGNQPQHF.

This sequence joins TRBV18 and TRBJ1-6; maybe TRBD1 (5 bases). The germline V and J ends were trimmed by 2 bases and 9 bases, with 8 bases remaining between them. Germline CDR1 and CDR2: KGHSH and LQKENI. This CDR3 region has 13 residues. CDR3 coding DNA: TGTGCCAGCTCACCAGACAGATCTTCACCCCTCCACTTT. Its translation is CASSPDRSSPLHF. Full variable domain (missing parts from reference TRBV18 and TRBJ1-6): NAGVMQNPRHLVRRRGQEARLRCSPMKGHSHVYWYRQLPEEGLKFMVYLQKENIIDESGMPKERFSAEFPKEGPSILRIQQVVRGDSAAYFCASSPDRSSPLHFGNGTRLTVT.